The sequence of this T cell receptor beta chain was determined in a study of T cell repertoires in cytomegalovirus infection. As for the study in general: From public TCR beta signatures came an indication of both CMV infection and matching HLA type.

Points on this clonotype: The antigen remains undetermined.

TCRdb redid the calling of the reads with MiXCR, one entry per CDR3 protein. The sample yields 650,000 to 900,000 distinct CDR3 sequences, around 29% seen once. The source material was cultured CD8+ T cells from PBMCs, sampled from culture after CMV antigen stimulation. The origin of this receptor is a human donor in good health (CMV status not recorded). Some clones in this sample may be carry-over from other donors' samples.

The DNA for the CDR3 is TGTGCCAGCAGTGATTTCGGACAGGGAATGAGCACTGAAGCTTTCTTT. It is translated as CASSDFGQGMSTEAFF. The V and J genes are TRBV2 and TRBJ1-1; 8 nucleotides line up with TRBD1. With 3 bases clipped from V and 4 bases from J, the junction kept 10 bases outside the gene matches. In germline, CDR1 is SNHLY, CDR2 FYNNEI. CDR3 length: 16 residues.